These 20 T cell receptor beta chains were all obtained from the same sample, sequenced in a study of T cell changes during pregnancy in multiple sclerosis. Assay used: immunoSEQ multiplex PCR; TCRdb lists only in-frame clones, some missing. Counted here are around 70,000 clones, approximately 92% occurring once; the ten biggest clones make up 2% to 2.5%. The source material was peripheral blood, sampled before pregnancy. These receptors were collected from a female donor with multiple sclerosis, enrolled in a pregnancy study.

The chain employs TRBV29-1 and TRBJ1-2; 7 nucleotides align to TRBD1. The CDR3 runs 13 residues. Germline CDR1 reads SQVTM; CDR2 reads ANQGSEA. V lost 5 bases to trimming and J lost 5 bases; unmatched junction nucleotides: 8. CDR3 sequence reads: CSVLTGQSYGYTF. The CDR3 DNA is TGCAGCGTTCTGACGGGACAGAGTTATGGCTACACCTTC.

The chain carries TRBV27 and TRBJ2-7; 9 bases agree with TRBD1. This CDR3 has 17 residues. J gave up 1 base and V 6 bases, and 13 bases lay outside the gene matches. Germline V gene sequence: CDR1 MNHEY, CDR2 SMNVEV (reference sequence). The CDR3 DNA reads TGTGCCAGCAGCGGGACAGGGATAGGTCGGAGGTCCTACGAGCAGTACTTC. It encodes CASSGTGIGRRSYEQYF.

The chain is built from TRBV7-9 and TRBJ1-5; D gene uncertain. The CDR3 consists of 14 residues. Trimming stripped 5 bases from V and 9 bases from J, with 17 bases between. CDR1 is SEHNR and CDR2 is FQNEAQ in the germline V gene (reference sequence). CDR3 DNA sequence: TGTGCCAGCAGCGCCTCCGGAGTTATAGGGCCCCAGCATTTT. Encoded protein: CASSASGVIGPQHF.

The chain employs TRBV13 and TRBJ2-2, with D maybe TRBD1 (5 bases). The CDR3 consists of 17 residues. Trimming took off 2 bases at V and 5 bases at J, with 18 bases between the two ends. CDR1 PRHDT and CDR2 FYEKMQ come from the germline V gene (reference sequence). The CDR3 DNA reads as TGTGCCAGCAGCTTATCACAGGCTTTGAGAGGAACCGGGGAGCTGTTTTTT. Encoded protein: CASSLSQALRGTGELFF.

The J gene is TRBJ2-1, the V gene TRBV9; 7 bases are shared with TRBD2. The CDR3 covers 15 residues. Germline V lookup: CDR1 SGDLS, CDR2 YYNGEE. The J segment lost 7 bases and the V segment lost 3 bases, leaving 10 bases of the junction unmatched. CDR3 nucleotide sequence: TGTGCCAGCAGCGAGATGGCGGGAGCGGATAATGAGCAGTTCTTC. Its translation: CASSEMAGADNEQFF.

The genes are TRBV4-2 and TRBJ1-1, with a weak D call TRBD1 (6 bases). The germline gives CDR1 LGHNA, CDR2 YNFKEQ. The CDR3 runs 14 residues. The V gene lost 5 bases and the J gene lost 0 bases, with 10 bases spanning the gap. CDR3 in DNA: TGTGCCAGCAGCTCGGACAGACTGAACACTGAAGCTTTCTTT. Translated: CASSSDRLNTEAFF.

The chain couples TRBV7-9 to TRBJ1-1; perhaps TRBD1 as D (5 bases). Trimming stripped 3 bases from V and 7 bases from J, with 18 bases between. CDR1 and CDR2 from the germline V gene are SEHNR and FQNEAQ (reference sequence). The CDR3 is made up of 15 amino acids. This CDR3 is CASSFIGEGLNEAFF. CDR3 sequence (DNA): TGTGCCAGCAGCTTTATTGGGGAGGGGTTAAATGAAGCTTTCTTT.

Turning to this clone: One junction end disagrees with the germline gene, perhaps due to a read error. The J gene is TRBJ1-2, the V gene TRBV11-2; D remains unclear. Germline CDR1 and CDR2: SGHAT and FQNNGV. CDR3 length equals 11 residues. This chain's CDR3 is CASSLDRVAIF. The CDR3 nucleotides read TGTGCCAGCAGCTTAGATCGAGTAGCGATCTTC. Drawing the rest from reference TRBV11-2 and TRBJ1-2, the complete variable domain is EAGVAQSPRYKIIEKRQSVAFWCNPISGHATLYWYQQILGQGPKLLIQFQNNGVVDDSQLPKDRFSAERLKGVDSTLKIQPAKLEDSAVYLCASSLDRVAIFGSGTRLTVV.

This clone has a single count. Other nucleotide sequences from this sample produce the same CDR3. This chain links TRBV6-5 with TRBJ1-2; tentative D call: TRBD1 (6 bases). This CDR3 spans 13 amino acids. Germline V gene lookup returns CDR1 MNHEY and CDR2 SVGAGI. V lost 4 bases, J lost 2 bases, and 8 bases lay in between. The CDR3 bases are TGTGCCAGCAGTTCAACAGGGAACTATGGCTACACCTTC. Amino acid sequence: CASSSTGNYGYTF.

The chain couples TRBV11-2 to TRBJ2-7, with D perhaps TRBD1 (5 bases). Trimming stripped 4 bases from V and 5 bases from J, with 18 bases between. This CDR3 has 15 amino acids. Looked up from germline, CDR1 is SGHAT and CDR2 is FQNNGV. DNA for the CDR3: TGTGCCAGCAGCTCAAACCTGGCCAGGGCCCACGAGCAGTACTTC. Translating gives CASSSNLARAHEQYF.

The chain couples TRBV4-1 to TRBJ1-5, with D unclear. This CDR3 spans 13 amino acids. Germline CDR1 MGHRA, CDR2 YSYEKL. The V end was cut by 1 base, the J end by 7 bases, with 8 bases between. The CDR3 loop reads CASSQVPGQPQHF. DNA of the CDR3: TGCGCCAGCAGCCAAGTACCCGGGCAGCCCCAGCATTTT.

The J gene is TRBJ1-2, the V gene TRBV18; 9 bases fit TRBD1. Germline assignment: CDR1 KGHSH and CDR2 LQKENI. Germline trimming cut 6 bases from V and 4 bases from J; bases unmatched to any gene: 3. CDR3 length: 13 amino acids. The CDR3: CASSGQGFYGYTF. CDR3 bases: TGTGCCAGCTCCGGACAGGGGTTCTATGGCTACACCTTC.

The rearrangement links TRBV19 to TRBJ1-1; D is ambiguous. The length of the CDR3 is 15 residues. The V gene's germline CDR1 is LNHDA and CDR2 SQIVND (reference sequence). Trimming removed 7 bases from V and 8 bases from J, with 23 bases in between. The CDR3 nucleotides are TGTGCCAGTAAGGAGCCGACTCTCCCGACCGGAGAAGCTTTCTTT. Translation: CASKEPTLPTGEAFF.

The CDR3 DNA reads TGTGCCAGTAGTACCCCCGGGGGGCGAGGTCCCGGGGAGCTGTTTTTT. Amino acids: CASSTPGGRGPGELFF. J is TRBJ2-2 and V is TRBV19, with D perhaps matching TRBD2 (7 bases). Trimming cost V 4 bases and J 6 bases, with 18 bases left between them. CDR1 is LNHDA and CDR2 is SQIVND in the germline V gene (reference sequence). The CDR3 is made up of 16 amino acids.

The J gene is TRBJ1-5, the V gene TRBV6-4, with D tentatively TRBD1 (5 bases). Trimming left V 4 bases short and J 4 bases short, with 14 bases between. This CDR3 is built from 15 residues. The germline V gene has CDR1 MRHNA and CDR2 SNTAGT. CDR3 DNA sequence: TGTGCCAGCAGTGCCGGACACGGGCCTAATCAGCCCCAGCATTTT. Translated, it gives CASSAGHGPNQPQHF.

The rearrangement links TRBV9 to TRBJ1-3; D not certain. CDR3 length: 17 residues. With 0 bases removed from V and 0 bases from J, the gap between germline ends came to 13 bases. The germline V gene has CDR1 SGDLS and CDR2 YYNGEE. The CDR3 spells CASSVDTPGASGNTIYF. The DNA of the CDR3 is TGTGCCAGCAGCGTAGATACTCCAGGCGCCTCTGGAAACACCATATATTTT.

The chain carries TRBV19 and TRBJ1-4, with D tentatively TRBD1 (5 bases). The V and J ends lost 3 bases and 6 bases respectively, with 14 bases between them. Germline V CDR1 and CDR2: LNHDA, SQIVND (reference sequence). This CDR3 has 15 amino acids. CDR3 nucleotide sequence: TGTGCCAGTAGTATTTACGGGGGTGACTATGAAAAACTGTTTTTT. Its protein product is CASSIYGGDYEKLFF.

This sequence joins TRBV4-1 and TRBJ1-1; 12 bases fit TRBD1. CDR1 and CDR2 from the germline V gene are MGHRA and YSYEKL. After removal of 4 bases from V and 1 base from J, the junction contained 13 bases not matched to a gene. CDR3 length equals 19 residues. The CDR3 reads CASSREAPGTGGTNTEAFF. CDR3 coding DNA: TGCGCCAGCAGCCGAGAGGCCCCCGGGACAGGGGGCACGAACACTGAAGCTTTCTTT.

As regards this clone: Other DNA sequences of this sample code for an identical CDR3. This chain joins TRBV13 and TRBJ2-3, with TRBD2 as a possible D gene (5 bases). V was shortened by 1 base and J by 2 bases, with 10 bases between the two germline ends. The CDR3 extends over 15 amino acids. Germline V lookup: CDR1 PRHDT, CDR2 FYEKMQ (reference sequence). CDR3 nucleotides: TGTGCCAGCAGCTTAGTAGGCGGACTCACAGATACGCAGTATTTT. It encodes CASSLVGGLTDTQYF.

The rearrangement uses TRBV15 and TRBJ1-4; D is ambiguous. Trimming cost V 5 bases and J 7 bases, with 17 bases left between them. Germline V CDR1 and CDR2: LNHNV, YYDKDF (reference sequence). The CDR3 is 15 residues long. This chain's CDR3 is CATSGTVLSSEKLFF. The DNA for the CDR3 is TGTGCCACCAGCGGTACTGTCCTTAGCTCTGAAAAACTGTTTTTT.